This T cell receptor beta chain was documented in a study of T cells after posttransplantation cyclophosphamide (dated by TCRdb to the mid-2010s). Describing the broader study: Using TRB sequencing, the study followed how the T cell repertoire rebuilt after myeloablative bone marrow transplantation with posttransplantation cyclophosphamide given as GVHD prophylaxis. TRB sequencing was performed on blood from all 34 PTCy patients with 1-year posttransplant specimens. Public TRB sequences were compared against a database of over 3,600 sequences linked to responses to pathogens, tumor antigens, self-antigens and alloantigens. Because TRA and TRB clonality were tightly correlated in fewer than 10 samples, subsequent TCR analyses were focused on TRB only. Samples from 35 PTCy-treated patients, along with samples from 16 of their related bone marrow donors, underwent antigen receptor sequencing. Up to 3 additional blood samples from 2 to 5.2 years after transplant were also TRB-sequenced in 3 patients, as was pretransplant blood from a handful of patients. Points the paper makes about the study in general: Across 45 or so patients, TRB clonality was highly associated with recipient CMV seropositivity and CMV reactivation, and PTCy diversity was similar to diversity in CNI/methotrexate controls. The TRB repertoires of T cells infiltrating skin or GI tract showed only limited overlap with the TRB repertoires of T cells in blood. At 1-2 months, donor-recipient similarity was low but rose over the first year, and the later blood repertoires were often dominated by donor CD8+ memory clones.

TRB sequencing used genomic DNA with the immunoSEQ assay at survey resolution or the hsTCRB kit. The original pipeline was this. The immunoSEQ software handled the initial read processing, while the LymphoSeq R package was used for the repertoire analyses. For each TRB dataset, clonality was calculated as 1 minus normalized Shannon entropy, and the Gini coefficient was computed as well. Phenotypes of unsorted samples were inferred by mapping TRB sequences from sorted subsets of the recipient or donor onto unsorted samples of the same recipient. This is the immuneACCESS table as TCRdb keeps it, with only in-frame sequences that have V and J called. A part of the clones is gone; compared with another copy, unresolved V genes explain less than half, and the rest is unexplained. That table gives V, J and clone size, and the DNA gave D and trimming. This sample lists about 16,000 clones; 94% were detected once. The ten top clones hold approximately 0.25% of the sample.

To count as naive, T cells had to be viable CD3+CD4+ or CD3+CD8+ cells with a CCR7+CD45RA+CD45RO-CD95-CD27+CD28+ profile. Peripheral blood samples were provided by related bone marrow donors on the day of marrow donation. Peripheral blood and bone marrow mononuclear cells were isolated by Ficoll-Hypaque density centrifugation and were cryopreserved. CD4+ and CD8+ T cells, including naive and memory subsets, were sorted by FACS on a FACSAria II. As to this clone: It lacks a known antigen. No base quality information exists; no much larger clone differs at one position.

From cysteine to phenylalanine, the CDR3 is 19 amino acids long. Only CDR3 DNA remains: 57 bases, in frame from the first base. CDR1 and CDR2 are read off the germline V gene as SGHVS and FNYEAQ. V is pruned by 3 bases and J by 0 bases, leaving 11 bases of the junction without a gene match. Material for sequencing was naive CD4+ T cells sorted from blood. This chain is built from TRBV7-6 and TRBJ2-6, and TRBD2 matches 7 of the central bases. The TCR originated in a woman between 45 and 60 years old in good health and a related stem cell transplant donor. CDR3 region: CASSFAGVATSSGANVLTF. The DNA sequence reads TGTGCCAGCAGCTTCGCGGGGGTAGCGACGAGCTCTGGGGCCAACGTCCTGACTTTC.